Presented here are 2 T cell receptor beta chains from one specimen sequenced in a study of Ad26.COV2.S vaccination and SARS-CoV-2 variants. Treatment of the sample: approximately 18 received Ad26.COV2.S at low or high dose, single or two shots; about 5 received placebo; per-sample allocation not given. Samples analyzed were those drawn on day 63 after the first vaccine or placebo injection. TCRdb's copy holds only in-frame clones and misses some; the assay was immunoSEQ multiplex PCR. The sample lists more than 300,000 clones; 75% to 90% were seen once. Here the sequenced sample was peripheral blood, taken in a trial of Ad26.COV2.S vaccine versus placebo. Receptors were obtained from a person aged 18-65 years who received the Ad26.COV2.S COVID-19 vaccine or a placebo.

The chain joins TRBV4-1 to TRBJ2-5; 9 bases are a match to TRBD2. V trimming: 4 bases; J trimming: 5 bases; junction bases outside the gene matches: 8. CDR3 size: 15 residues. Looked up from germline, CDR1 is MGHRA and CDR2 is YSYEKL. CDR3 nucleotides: TGCGCCAGCAGCCTCACCGGACTAGCGATGGAGACCCAGTACTTC. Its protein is CASSLTGLAMETQYF.

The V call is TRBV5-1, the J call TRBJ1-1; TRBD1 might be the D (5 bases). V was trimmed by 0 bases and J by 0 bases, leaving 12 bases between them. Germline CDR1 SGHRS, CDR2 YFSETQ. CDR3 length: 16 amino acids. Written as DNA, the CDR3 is TGCGCCAGCAGCTTGGCGCCAGGGCTAATGAACACTGAAGCTTTCTTT. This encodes CASSLAPGLMNTEAFF.